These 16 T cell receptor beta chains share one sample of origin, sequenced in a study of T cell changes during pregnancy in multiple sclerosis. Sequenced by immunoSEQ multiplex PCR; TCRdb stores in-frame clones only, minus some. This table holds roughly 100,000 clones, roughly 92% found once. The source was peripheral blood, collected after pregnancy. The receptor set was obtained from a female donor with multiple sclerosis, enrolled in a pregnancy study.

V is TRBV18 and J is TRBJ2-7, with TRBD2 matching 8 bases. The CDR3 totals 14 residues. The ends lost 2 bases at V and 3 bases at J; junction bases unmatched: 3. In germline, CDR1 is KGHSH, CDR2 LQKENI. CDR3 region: CASSPGREGYEQYF. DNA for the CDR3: TGTGCCAGCTCACCAGGACGGGAGGGCTACGAGCAGTACTTC. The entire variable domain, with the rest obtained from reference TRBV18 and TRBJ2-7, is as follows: NAGVMQNPRHLVRRRGQEARLRCSPMKGHSHVYWYRQLPEEGLKFMVYLQKENIIDESGMPKERFSAEFPKEGPSILRIQQVVRGDSAAYFCASSPGREGYEQYFGPGTRLTVT.

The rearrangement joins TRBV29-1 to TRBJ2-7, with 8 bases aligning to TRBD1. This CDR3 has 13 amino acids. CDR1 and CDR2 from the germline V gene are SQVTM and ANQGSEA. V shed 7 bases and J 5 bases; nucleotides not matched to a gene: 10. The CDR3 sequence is CSGARTGLDEQYF. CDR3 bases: TGCAGCGGGGCAAGGACAGGGCTGGACGAGCAGTACTTC.

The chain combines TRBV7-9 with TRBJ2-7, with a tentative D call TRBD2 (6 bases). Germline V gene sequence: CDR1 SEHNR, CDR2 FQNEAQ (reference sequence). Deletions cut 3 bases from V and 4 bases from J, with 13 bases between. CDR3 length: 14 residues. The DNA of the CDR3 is TGTGCCAGCAGCTTCGTCGGGACTGGGTACGAGCAGTACTTC. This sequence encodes CASSFVGTGYEQYF.

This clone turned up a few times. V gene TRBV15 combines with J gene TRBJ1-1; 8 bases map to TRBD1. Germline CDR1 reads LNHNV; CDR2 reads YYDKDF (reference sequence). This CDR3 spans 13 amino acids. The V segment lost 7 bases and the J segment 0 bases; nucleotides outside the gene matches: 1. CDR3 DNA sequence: TGTGCCACCACCAGGGGGCTGAACACTGAAGCTTTCTTT. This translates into CATTRGLNTEAFF.

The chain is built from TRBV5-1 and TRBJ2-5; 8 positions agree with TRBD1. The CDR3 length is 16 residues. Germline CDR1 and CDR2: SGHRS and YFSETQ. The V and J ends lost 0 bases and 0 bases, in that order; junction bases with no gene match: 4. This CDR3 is CASSLVTGGYQETQYF. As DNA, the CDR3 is TGCGCCAGCAGCTTGGTTACAGGGGGGTACCAAGAGACCCAGTACTTC. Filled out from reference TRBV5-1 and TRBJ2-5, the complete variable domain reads KAGVTQTPRYLIKTRGQQVTLSCSPISGHRSVSWYQQTPGQGLQFLFEYFSETQRNKGNFPGRFSGRQFSNSRSEMNVSTLELGDSALYLCASSLVTGGYQETQYFGPGTRLLVL.

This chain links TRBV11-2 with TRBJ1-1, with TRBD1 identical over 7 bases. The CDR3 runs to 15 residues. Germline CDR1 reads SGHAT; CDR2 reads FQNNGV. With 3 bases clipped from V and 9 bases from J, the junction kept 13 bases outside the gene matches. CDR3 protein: CASSLATGPGAKAFF. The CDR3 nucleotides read TGTGCCAGCAGCTTGGCGACAGGGCCGGGGGCGAAAGCTTTCTTT.

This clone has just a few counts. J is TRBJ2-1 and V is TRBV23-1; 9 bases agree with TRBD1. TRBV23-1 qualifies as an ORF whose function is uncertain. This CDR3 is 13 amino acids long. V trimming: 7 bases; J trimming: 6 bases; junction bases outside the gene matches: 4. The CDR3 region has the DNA TGCGCCAGCACCCGGACAGGGGTCAATGAGCAGTTCTTC. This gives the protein CASTRTGVNEQFF.

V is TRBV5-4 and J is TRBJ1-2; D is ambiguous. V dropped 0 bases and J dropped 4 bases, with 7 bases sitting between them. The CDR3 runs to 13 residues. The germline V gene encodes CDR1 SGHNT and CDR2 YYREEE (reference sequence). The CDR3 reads CASSLAGLYGYTF. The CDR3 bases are TGTGCCAGCAGCTTGGCCGGTCTCTATGGCTACACCTTC.

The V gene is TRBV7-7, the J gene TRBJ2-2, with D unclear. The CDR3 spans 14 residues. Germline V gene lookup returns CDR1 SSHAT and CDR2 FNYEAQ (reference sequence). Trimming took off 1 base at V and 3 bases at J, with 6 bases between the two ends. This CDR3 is CASSLERDTGELFF. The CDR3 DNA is TGTGCCAGCAGCTTAGAACGGGACACCGGGGAGCTGTTTTTT.

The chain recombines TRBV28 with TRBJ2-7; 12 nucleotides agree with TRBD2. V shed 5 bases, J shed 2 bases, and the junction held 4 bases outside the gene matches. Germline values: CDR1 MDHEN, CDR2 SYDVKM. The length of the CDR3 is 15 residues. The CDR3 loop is CASSPTSGRPYEQYF. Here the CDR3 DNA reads TGTGCCAGCAGTCCGACTAGCGGGAGACCCTACGAGCAGTACTTC.

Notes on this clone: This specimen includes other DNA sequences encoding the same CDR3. The CDR3 DNA is TGTGCCAGCAGTGTGGCGGGATATGGCTACACCTTC. Its translation is CASSVAGYGYTF. The chain employs TRBV2 and TRBJ1-2, with unresolved D. The CDR3 spans 12 residues. Germline assignment: CDR1 SNHLY and CDR2 FYNNEI. V was cut by 4 bases and J by 5 bases, with 8 bases left in between.

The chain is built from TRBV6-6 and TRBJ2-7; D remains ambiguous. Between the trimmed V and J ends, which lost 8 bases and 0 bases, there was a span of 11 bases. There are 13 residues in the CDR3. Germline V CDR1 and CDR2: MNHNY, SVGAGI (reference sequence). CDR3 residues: CASRDSSSYEQYF. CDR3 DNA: TGTGCCAGCCGCGATAGCAGCTCCTACGAGCAGTACTTC.

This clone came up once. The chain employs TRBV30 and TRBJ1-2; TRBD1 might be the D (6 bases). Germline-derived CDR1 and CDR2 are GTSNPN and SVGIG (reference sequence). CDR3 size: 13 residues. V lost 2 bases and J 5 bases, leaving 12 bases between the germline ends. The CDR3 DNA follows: TGTGCCTGGAGTCAGGGGTCGAGGTATGGCTACACCTTC. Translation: CAWSQGSRYGYTF.

This CDR3 is CASRDRGRSGANVLTF. CDR3 bases: TGTGCCAGCAGGGACAGGGGACGCTCTGGGGCCAACGTCCTGACTTTC. This chain links TRBV5-6 with TRBJ2-6; 9 positions match TRBD1. V lost 5 bases to trimming and J lost 0 bases; unmatched junction nucleotides: 3. This CDR3 is 16 amino acids long. In germline, CDR1 is SGHDT, CDR2 YYEEEE. Variable domain in full (rest from reference TRBV5-6 and TRBJ2-6): DAGVTQSPTHLIKTRGQQVTLRCSPKSGHDTVSWYQQALGQGPQFIFQYYEEEERQRGNFPDRFSGHQFPNYSSELNVNALLLGDSALYLCASRDRGRSGANVLTFGAGSRLTVL.

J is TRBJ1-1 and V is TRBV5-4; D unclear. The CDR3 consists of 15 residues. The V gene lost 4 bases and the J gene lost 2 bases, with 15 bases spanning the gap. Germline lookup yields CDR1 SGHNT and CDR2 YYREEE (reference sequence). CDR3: CASSPKSNSNTEAFF. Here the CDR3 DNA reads TGTGCCAGCAGCCCTAAAAGCAACAGTAACACTGAAGCTTTCTTT.

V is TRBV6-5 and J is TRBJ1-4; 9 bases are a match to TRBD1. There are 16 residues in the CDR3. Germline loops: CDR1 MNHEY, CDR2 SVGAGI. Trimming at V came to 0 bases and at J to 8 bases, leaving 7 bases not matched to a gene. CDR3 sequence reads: CASSYSLGQGREKLFF. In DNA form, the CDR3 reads TGTGCCAGCAGTTACTCCTTGGGACAGGGAAGGGAAAAACTGTTTTTT.